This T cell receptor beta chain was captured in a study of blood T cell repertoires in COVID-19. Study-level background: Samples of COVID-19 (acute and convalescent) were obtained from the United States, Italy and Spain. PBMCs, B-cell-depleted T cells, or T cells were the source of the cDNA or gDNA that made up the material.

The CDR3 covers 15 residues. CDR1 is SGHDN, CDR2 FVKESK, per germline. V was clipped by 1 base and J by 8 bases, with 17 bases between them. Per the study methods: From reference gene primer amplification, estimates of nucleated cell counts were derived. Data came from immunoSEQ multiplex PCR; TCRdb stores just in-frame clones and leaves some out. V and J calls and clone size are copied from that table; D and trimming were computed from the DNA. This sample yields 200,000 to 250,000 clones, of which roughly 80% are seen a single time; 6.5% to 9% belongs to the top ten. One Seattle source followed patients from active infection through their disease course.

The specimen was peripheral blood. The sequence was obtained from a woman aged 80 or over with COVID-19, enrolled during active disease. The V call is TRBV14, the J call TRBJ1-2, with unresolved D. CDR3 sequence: CASSQVLLGARGYTF. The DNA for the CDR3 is TGTGCCAGCAGCCAAGTTTTATTGGGCGCCAGGGGCTACACCTTC. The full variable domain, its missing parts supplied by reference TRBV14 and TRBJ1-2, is EAGVTQFPSHSVIEKGQTVTLRCDPISGHDNLYWYRRVMGKEIKFLLHFVKESKQDESGMPNNRFLAERTGGTYSTLKVQPAELEDSGVYFCASSQVLLGARGYTFGSGTRLTVV.